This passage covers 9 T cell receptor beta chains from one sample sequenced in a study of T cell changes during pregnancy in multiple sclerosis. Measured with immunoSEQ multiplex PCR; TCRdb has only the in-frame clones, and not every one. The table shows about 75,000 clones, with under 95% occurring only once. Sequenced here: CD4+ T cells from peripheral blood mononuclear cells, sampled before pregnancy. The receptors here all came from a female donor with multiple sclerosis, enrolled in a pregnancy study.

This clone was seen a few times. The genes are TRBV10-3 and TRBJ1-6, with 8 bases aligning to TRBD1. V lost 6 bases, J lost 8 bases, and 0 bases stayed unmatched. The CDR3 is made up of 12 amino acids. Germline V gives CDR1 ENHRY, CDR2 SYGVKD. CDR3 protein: CAIRDRDSPLHF. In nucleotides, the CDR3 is TGTGCCATCAGGGACAGGGATTCACCCCTCCACTTT.

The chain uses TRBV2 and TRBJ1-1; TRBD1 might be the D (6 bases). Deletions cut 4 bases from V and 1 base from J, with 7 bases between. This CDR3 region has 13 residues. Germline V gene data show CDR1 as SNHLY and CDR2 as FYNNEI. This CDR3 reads CASSGQANTEAFF. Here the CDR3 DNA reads TGTGCCAGCAGTGGACAGGCGAACACTGAAGCTTTCTTT.

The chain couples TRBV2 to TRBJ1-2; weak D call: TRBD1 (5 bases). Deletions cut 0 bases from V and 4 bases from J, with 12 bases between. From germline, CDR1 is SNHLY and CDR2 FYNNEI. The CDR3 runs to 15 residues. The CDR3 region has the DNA TGTGCCAGCAGTGAAGCGCTTCAGGGTACCTATGGCTACACCTTC. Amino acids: CASSEALQGTYGYTF.

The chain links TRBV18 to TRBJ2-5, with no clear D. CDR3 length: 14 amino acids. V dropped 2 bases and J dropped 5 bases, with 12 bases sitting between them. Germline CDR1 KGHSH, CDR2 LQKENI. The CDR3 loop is CASSPALPAETQYF. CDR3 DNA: TGTGCCAGCTCACCAGCGCTTCCAGCGGAGACCCAGTACTTC.

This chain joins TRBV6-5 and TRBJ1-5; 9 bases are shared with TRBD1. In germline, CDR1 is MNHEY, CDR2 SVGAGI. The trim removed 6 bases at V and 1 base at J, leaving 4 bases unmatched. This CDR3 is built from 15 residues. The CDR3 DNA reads TGTGCCAGCAGCAGCGGGACAGGGAGCAATCAGCCCCAGCATTTT. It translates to CASSSGTGSNQPQHF.

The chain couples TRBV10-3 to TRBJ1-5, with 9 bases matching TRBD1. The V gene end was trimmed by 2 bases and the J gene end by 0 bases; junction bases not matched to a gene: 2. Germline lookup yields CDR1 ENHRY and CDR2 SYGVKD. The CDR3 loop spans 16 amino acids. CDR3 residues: CAISEGTGISNQPQHF. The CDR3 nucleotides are TGTGCCATCAGTGAGGGGACAGGGATTAGCAATCAGCCCCAGCATTTT.

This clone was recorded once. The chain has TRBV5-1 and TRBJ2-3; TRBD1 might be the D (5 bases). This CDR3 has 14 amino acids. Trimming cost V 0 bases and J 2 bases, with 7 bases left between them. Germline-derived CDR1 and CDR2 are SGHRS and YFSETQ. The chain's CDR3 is CASSLAGITDTQYF. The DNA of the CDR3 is TGCGCCAGCAGCTTGGCAGGGATCACAGATACGCAGTATTTT. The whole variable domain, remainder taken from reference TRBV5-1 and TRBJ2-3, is KAGVTQTPRYLIKTRGQQVTLSCSPISGHRSVSWYQQTPGQGLQFLFEYFSETQRNKGNFPGRFSGRQFSNSRSEMNVSTLELGDSALYLCASSLAGITDTQYFGPGTRLTVL.

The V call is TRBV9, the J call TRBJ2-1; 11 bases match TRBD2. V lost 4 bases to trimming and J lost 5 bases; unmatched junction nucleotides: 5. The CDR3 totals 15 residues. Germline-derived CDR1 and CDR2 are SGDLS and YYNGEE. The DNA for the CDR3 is TGTGCCAGCAGCCCCGGGACTAGCGGAAACAATGAGCAGTTCTTC. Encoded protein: CASSPGTSGNNEQFF.

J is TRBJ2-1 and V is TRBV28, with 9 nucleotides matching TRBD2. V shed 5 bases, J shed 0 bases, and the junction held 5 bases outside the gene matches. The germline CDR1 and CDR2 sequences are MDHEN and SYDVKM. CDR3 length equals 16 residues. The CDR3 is CASSQAGGGSYNEQFF. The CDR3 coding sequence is TGTGCCAGCAGTCAAGCGGGAGGAGGCTCCTACAATGAGCAGTTCTTC.